This T cell receptor beta chain was recorded in a study of T cells in Graves' hyperthyroidism and ophthalmopathy (dated by TCRdb to the late 2010s). General notes on the study: Peripheral blood was sampled at the time of initial diagnosis, prior to any treatment. TCR V-J signatures able to tell the groups apart were searched for in a discovery cohort of 90 to 100 patients, of whom roughly 42 had Graves' ophthalmopathy and 57 had stable Graves' hyperthyroidism. Whether ophthalmopathy could be predicted prospectively was tested in an independent validation cohort made up of roughly 19 hyperthyroidism patients plus 17 patients who later progressed to ophthalmopathy. The 85 to 100 discovery patients were randomly split 7:3 into training and test sets. In addition, the study compared T-cell repertoires in thyroid tissue and in blood from roughly six Graves' hyperthyroidism patients. Once sampling was done, hyperthyroidism patients were given methimazole at a starting dose of 30 mg daily, whereas ophthalmopathy patients were given high-dose intravenous methylprednisolone. According to the paper, TCR Vbeta CDR3 sequencing was carried out on 135 peripheral blood samples, which came from fewer than 50 ophthalmopathy, approximately 72 hyperthyroidism and approximately 17 progressor patients.

From cysteine to phenylalanine, the CDR3 is 14 amino acids long. Only the CDR3 DNA stays, 42 bases, in frame from base 1. The germline V gene yields SGHRS for CDR1 and YFSETQ for CDR2. V is cut by 7 bases and J by 5 bases, and the space between the germline ends is 18 bases. Beyond this particular receptor, the publication reports: Sample size was not statistically predetermined, and investigators were not blinded to group allocation. In cross-validation, a model built on a 13 V-J signature told ophthalmopathy apart from stable hyperthyroidism with approximately 90% sensitivity and roughly 81% specificity, and in testing the same model reached 80%/75%. Most expanded thyroid clonotypes (frequency above 0.001) were also detected in blood, a finding suggesting that blood repertoires may reflect thyroid immune responses. In validation, the model predicted progression to ophthalmopathy with approximately 70% sensitivity and approximately 78% specificity, a median of 6.5 months before onset.

The TCR beta CDR3 regions were amplified from the RNA transcripts. For the first round of RT-PCR on the TCR CDR3, the HTBI primer set was used together with the Qiagen OneStep RT-PCR kit. The libraries were constructed in a second round of multiplex PCR and then size-selected and purified. The libraries were sequenced on an Illumina HiSeq2000 using paired-end 100 bp reads. Per the authors' processing: SOAPnuke was used to process the raw data, throwing out any read that contained adapters or uncalled bases, had a mean Phred below 15, or lacked an exact constant-primer or identifier match. COPE v1.2.5 was used to merge the high-quality paired reads, and each unique nucleotide sequence was defined as a clonotype. MiTCR v1.1 was used to align the clonotypes against IMGT TRBV, TRBD and TRBJ reference segments. The analysis included only V-J combinations with a frequency above 0.0001, which together covered roughly 99% of the repertoires. The TCS score was defined as F50 (clonal expansion) divided by E x V (chaos), with BLOSUM62-based TCRdist calculated between CDR3 peptides within each V-J. Welch's t-statistics and random forest reduced fewer than 550 V-J features to fewer than 15, which were used in a naive Bayes classifier (R e1071). TCRdb reprocessing: public reads trimmed at Q25 with fastp, clones called with MiXCR, in-frame beta chains kept. Entries that share a CDR3 protein sequence are merged under the most common genes and DNA. The V and J calls follow TCRdb's processing rather than the paper's. The sample table records hundreds of thousands of distinct CDR3 sequences; approximately 20% of these occur just once. The ten largest clones take up about 45% of the sample.

In the ophthalmopathy patients, disease was moderately to severely active, with a Clinical Activity Score of 3 or more, a NOSPECS grade of 4 or more, and a duration of less than 3 months. The study excluded patients with uncontrolled infections, other autoimmune diseases, pregnancy or lactation. Diagnoses relied on clinical symptoms, serum thyroxine and TRAb, thyroid ultrasound and orbital computed tomography. Ficoll-Paque density gradient centrifugation was used to isolate PBMCs from about 10 ml of fresh peripheral blood. Total RNA was extracted using Trizol reagent, and RNA quality was assessed on an Agilent 2100 Bioanalyzer. As concerns this clonotype: Its antigen target is currently unknown. Per-base quality was not reported, and no clone a single base away is much larger than it.

The chain links TRBV5-1 with TRBJ2-5; the D match is possibly TRBD1 or TRBD2, with 5 bases aligned in each. The sequence was collected from a man in his forties or fifties with Graves' ophthalmopathy. The sample was blood. The CDR3 region reads CASAFGVGTETQYF. At the DNA level, the sequence is TGCGCCAGCGCATTCGGGGTGGGGACGGAGACCCAGTACTTC.